This T cell receptor beta chain comes out of a study of identical twins (dated by TCRdb to the mid-2010s). In the study overall: TCR alpha and beta repertoires from monozygotic twins, unrelated adults of various ages and cord blood were deep-sequenced to test whether fetal clonotypes persist. To rule out contamination, replicate twin experiments were performed at different times with different library preparation protocols. Results and caveats for the whole study, not just this receptor: In monozygotic twins, out-of-frame TCR alpha sharing was systematically underestimated by recombination models, although the models agreed with sharing between unrelated individuals. Abundant cord blood beta clonotypes carried fewer insertions; young adult naive repertoires showed a weaker similar trend, while memory repertoires showed none. Because the same donors could not be followed over many years, the conclusions depended on cross-sectional statistical analysis. In beta out-of-frame sequences, excess twin sharing was weaker, because having fewer shared sequences lowered the signal-to-noise ratio. Invariant T cells such as MAIT and iNKT could partly confound zero-insertion analyses, although diverse VJ usage argued against such confounding for most clonotypes. Out-of-frame TCR alpha sequences shared between twins showed an excess of low generation-probability sequences compared with coincidental sharing between unrelated individuals.

Only healthy Caucasian donors were included. Three pairs of female monozygotic twins, all aged about 18 to 30 years, were included in the twin cohort. Peripheral blood mononuclear cells were used as the source from which RNA for TCR libraries was isolated. Comments on this clonotype: Its recognized antigen is unknown. Base qualities are not at hand, and no much larger clone is one base apart.

According to the germline V gene, CDR1 reads MNHEY and CDR2 reads SVGAGI. The V and J ends are trimmed by 4 bases and 10 bases, leaving 17 bases between them. Measured from the cysteine to the phenylalanine, the CDR3 is 14 residues long. CDR3 DNA is the only sequence kept; it has 42 bases, read in frame from the first base. The library was produced with 5' RACE. TCRdb shows the sequencer as Illumina HiSeq 2000. A universal primer binding site was introduced by template switching, and a unique molecular identifier was present in the final cDNA, enabling accurate counting of TCR cDNA molecules. First-strand cDNA for TCR alpha and beta chains was synthesized from specific primers in the conserved constant-segment region. To control for contamination, every cDNA library carried two barcodes: a SMART-Mk sample barcode plus Illumina barcodes. TruSeq adapter sequences, together with Illumina sample barcodes, were added in two successive PCR steps. The TCR alpha and beta cDNA libraries were sequenced on the Illumina HiSeq platform using custom primers. The paper's processing steps were these. MiGEC processed the raw reads to extract unique molecular identifiers, while MiXCR was used to determine the CDR3 positions. Recombination models were inferred per individual with the repgenHMM and IGoR tools using an EM algorithm. The tcR package in R was used for shared clonotype analysis, with sharing normalized by the product of cloneset sizes. To study raw recombination without the effects of thymic and clonal selection, out-of-frame nonproductive sequences were analyzed. The public sequencing data were trimmed at Q25 with fastp and processed into clonotypes with MiXCR by TCRdb, which kept only in-frame beta chains. Merged by CDR3 protein, the rows form single entries marked with the most common genes and DNA. V and J calls and clone size were set by TCRdb, not the authors. The sample records hundreds of thousands of distinct CDR3 sequences, more than 9% of which are singletons. The ten largest clones add up to under 2% of the sample.

The sample was also reused in another study, on yellow fever vaccine responses in identical twins. Taken from the second paper: According to the authors, the vaccine-induced T cell response in identical twins seemed to be partly convergent and partly specific to each individual. Focusing on identical twins, the study followed the T cell clones that responded to the vaccine, and did so with precision.

The clonotype comes from a young woman in good health. The source material was PBMCs. The chain was built from TRBV6-5 and TRBJ2-1; the D match is possibly TRBD1 or TRBD2, with 7 bases aligned in each. The CDR3 reads CASSFGVQGGEQFF. The DNA sequence reads TGTGCCAGCAGTTTCGGGGTCCAGGGGGGGGAGCAGTTCTTC.